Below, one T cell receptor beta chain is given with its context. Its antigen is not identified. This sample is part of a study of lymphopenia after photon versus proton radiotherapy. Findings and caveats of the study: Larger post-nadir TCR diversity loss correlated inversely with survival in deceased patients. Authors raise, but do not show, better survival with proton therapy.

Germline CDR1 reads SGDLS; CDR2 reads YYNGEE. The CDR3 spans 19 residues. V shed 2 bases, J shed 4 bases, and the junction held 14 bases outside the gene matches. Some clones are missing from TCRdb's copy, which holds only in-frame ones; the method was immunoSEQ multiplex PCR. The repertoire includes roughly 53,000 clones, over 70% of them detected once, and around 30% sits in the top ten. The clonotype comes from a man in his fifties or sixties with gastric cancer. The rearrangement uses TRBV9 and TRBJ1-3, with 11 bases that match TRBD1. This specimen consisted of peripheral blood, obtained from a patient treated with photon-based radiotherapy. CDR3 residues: CASSVSGTGGVTRGNTIYF. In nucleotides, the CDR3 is TGTGCCAGCAGCGTTTCCGGGACAGGGGGTGTTACCCGAGGAAACACCATATATTTT.